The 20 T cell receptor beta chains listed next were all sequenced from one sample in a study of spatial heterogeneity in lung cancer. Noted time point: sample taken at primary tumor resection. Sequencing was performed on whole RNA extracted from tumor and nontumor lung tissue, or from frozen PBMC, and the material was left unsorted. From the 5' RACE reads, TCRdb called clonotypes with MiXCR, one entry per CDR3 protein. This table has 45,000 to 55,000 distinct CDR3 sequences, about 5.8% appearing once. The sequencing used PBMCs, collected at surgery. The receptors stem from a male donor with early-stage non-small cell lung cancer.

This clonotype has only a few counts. The CDR3 region is CASSRGTNNSPLHF. The CDR3 nucleotides are TGTGCCAGCAGCCGCGGGACAAACAATTCACCCCTCCACTTT. The chain combines TRBV5-5 with TRBJ1-6, with D tentatively TRBD1 (6 bases). The CDR3 extends over 14 amino acids. V lost 4 bases and J lost 7, with 12 bases in between. Per the germline V gene, CDR1 is SGHKS and CDR2 is YYEKEE (reference sequence).

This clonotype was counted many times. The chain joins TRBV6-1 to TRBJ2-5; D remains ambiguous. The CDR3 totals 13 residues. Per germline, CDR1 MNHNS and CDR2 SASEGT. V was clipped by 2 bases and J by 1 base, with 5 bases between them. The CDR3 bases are TGTGCCAGCAGTGAATCTAGCCAAGAGACCCAGTACTTC. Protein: CASSESSQETQYF.

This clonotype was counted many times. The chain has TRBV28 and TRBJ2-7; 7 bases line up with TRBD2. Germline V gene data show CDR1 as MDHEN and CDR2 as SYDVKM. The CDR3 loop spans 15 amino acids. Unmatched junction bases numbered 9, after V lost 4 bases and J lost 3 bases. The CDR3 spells CASSSPGGSRYEQYF. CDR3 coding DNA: TGTGCCAGCAGTTCACCCGGGGGGAGTCGCTACGAGCAGTACTTC.

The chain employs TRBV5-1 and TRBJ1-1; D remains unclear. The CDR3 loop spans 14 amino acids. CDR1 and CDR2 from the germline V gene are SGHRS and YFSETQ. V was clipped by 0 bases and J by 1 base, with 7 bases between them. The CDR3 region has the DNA TGCGCCAGCAGCTTGGCCGCGGCGAACACTGAAGCTTTCTTT. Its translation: CASSLAAANTEAFF.

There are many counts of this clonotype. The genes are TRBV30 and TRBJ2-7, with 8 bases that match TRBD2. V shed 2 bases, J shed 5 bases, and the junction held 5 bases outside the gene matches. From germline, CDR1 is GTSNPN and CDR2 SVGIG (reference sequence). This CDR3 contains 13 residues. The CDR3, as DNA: TGTGCCTGGAGTACCAGCGGGAGTAACGAGCAGTACTTC. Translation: CAWSTSGSNEQYF. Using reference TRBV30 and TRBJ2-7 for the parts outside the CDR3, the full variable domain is SQTIHQWPATLVQPVGSPLSLECTVEGTSNPNLYWYRQAAGRGLQLLFYSVGIGQISSEVPQNLSASRPQDRQFILSSKKLLLSDSGFYLCAWSTSGSNEQYFGPGTRLTVT.

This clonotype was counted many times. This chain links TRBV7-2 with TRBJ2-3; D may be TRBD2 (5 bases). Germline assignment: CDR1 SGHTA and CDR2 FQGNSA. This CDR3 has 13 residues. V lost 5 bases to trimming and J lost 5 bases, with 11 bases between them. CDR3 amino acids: CASSQGRKDTQYF. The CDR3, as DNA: TGTGCCAGCAGCCAAGGGAGAAAAGATACGCAGTATTTT.

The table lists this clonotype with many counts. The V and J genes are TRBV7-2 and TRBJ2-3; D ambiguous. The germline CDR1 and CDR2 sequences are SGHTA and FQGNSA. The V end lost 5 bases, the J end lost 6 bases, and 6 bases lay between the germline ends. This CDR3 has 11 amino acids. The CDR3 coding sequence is TGTGCCAGCAGCCCCTGGGATACGCAGTATTTT. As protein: CASSPWDTQYF.

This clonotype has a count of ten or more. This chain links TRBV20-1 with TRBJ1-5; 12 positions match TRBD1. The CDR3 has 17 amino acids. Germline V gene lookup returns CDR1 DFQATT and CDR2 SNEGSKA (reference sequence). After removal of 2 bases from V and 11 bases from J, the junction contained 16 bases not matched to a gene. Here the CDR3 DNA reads TGCAGTGCTAGATCGGGTTGGGACAGGGGGCTTTTATCAGCCCAGCATTTT. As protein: CSARSGWDRGLLSAQHF.

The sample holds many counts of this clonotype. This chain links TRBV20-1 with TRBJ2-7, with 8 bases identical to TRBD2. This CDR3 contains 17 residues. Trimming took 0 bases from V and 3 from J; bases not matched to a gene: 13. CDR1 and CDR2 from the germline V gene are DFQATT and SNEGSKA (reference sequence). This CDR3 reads CSARDGAQRETRYEQYF. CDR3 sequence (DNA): TGCAGTGCTAGAGATGGAGCCCAGCGGGAGACTCGCTACGAGCAGTACTTC.

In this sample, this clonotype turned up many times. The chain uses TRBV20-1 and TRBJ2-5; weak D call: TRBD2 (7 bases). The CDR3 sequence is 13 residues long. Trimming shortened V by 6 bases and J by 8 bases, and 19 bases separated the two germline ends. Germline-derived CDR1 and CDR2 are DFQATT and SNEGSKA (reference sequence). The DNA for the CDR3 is TGCAGTGCCCCAACGGGGGGCGGCGGAACCCAGTACTTC. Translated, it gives CSAPTGGGGTQYF.

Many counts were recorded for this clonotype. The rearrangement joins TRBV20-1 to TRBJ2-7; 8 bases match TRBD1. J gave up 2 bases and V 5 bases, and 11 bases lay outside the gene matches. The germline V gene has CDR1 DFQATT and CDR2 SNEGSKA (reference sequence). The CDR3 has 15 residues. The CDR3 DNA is TGCAGTGCTCCTCCCACCGACAGGGGCACCTACGAGCAGTACTTC. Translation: CSAPPTDRGTYEQYF.

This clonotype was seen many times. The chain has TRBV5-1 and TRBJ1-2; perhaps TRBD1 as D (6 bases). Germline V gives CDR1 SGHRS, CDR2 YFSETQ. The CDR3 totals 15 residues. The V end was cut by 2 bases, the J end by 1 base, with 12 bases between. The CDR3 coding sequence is TGCGCCAGCAGCTTACCGGGGGCGGATAACTATGGCTACACCTTC. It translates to CASSLPGADNYGYTF. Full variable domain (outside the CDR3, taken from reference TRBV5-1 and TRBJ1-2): KAGVTQTPRYLIKTRGQQVTLSCSPISGHRSVSWYQQTPGQGLQFLFEYFSETQRNKGNFPGRFSGRQFSNSRSEMNVSTLELGDSALYLCASSLPGADNYGYTFGSGTRLTVV.

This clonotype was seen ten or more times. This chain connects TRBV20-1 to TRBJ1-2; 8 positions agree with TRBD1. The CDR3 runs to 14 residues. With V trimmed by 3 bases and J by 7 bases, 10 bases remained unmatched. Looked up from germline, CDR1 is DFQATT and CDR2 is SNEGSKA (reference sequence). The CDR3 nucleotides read TGCAGTGCTAGCGGGCCAGGGGGCGAAAGTGGCTACACCTTC. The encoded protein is CSASGPGGESGYTF.

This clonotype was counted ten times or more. The DNA for the CDR3 is TGTGCCAGCAGCCAAGTACAGGGCGCCGAAAAACTGTTTTTT. This encodes CASSQVQGAEKLFF. This rearrangement joins TRBV4-2 to TRBJ1-4, with D tentatively TRBD1 (6 bases). CDR3 length: 14 residues. Germline V gives CDR1 LGHNA, CDR2 YNFKEQ. V was cut by 1 base and J by 8 bases, with 11 bases left in between.

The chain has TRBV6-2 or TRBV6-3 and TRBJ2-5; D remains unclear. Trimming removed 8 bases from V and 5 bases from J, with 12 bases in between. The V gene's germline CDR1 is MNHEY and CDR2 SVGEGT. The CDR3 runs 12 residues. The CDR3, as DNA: TGTGCCAGCCGGACCGTAGGGGAGACCCAGTACTTC. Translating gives CASRTVGETQYF.

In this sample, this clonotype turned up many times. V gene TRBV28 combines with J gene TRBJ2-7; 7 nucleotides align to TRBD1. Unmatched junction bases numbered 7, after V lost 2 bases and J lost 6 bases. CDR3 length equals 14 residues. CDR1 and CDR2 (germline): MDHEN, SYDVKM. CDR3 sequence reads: CASSLNPGGIEQYF. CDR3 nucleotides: TGTGCCAGCAGTTTAAATCCAGGGGGTATCGAGCAGTACTTC.

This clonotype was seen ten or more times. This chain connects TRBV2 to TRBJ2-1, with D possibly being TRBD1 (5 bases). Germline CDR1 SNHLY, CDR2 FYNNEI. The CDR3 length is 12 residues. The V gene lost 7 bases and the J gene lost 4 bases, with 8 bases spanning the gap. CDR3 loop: CASKDSYNEQFF. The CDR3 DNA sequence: TGTGCCAGCAAAGACAGTTACAATGAGCAGTTCTTC. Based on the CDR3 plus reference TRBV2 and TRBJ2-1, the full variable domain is EPEVTQTPSHQVTQMGQEVILRCVPISNHLYFYWYRQILGQKVEFLVSFYNNEISEKSEIFDDQFSVERPDGSNFTLKIRSTKLEDSAMYFCASKDSYNEQFFGPGTRLTVL.

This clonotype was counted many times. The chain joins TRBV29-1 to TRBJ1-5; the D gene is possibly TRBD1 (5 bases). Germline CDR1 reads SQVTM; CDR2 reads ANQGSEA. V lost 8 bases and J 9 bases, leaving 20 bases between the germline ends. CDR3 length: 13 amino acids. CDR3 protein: CSSREGSQGPQHF. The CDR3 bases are TGCAGCTCTAGGGAGGGGAGCCAGGGGCCCCAGCATTTT. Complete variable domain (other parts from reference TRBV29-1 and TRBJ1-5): SAVISQKPSRDICQRGTSLTIQCQVDSQVTMMFWYRQQPGQSLTLIATANQGSEATYESGFVIDKFPISRPNLTFSTLTVSNMSPEDSSIYLCSSREGSQGPQHFGDGTRLSIL.

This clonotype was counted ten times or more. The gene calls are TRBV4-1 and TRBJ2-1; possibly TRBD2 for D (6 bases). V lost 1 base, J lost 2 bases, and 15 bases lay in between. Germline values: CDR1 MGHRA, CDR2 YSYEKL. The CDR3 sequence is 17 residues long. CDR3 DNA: TGCGCCAGCAGCCAAGTGGATATGGGACTCACCTACAATGAGCAGTTCTTC. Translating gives CASSQVDMGLTYNEQFF.

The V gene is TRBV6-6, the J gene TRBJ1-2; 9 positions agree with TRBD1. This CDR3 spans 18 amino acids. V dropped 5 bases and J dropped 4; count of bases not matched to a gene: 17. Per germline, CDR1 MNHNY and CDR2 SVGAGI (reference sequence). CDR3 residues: CASSPSGTGISNLYGYTF. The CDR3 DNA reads TGTGCCAGCAGTCCCTCCGGGACAGGGATTTCTAATCTCTATGGCTACACCTTC.